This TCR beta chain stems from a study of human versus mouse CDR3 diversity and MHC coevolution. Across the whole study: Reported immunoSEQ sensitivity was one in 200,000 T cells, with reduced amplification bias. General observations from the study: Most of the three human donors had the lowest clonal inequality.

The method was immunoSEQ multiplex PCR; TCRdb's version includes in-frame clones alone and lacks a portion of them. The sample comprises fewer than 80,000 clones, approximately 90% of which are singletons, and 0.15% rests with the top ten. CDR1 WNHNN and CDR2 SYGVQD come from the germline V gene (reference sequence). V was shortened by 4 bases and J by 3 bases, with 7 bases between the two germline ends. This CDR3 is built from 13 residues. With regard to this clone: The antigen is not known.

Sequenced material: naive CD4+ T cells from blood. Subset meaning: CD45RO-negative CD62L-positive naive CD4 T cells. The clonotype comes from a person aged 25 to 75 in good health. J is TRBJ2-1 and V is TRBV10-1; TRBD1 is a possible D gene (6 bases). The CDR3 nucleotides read TGCGCCAGCAGTGCGGACAGCTACAATGAGCAGTTCTTC. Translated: CASSADSYNEQFF.